Listed below are T cell receptor beta chains from one sample, sequenced in a study of regulatory T cells in long-lasting Graves disease. MiXCR was run by TCRdb on the multiplex PCR reads, yielding one entry per CDR3 protein. The table includes 400,000 to 500,000 distinct CDR3 sequences, 13% to 15% detected once. Separately, the same data were catalogued under a study of T cells in Graves' hyperthyroidism and ophthalmopathy.

The sample in question was peripheral blood mononuclear cells (PBMCs), obtained at new diagnosis, from a patient treated with antithyroid drugs. These receptors all come from a woman aged 45-65 years with Graves disease. Both conserved end residues are part of each CDR3. The order of the fields is clone size, D gene, J gene, V gene, CDR3 DNA, CDR3 protein. A D gene is named only where the DNA matches it firmly. Clone size, where shown, is once, few, many, or a class for clones that have expanded.

clone_size: many
d_call: -
j_call: TRBJ2-1
v_call: TRBV5-4
cdr3_nt: TGTGCCAGCAGCTCCCGGACAGACTACAATGAGCAGTTCTTC
cdr3_aa: CASSSRTDYNEQFF

clone_size: many
d_call: TRBD2
j_call: TRBJ2-1
v_call: TRBV29-1
cdr3_nt: TGCAGCGTAGCAAGGGACACTTTAGCGGGAGCCTACAATGAGCAGTTCTTC
cdr3_aa: CSVARDTLAGAYNEQFF

clone_size: few
d_call: TRBD1
j_call: TRBJ2-1
v_call: TRBV7-6
cdr3_nt: TGTGCCAGCAGCACTACCAGGGGGTGGCCAAATGAGCAGTTCTTC
cdr3_aa: CASSTTRGWPNEQFF

clone_size: many
d_call: -
j_call: TRBJ2-5
v_call: TRBV20-1
cdr3_nt: TGCAGTGCTAGAAGGATGGGGGCGAAGGCGCAAGAGACCCAGTACTTC
cdr3_aa: CSARRMGAKAQETQYF

clone_size: -
d_call: -
j_call: TRBJ2-2
v_call: TRBV7-9
cdr3_nt: TGTGCCAGCACCCAACTCGGGGGGCACACCGGGGAGCTGTTTTTT
cdr3_aa: CASTQLGGHTGELFF

clone_size: many
d_call: TRBD2
j_call: TRBJ2-2
v_call: TRBV6-5
cdr3_nt: TGTGCCAGCAGTTACGCTAGCGGGGCCGGGGAGCTGTTTTTT
cdr3_aa: CASSYASGAGELFF

clone_size: -
d_call: -
j_call: TRBJ2-7
v_call: TRBV28
cdr3_nt: TGTGCCACCGAGTTCGGGGGCCCTGCCGAGCAGTACTTC
cdr3_aa: CATEFGGPAEQYF

clone_size: few
d_call: TRBD2
j_call: TRBJ2-5
v_call: TRBV11-3
cdr3_nt: TGTGCCAGCAGCCGGACTAGACAAGAGACCCAGTACTTC
cdr3_aa: CASSRTRQETQYF

clone_size: few
d_call: TRBD1
j_call: TRBJ1-1
v_call: TRBV4-1
cdr3_nt: TGCGCCAGCAGCCGTGGACAGGGGGCATACGGTGAAGCTTTCTTT
cdr3_aa: CASSRGQGAYGEAFF

clone_size: once
d_call: -
j_call: TRBJ1-4
v_call: TRBV6-5
cdr3_nt: TGTGCCAGCAGTTACTCTGTGGGGGTTGCTAATGAAAAACTGTTTTTT
cdr3_aa: CASSYSVGVANEKLFF

clone_size: few
d_call: TRBD2
j_call: TRBJ2-3
v_call: TRBV10-3
cdr3_nt: TGTGCCATCAGTGACGGACTAGCGGGAAGAACTGTCACAGATACGCAGTATTTT
cdr3_aa: CAISDGLAGRTVTDTQYF

clone_size: few
d_call: TRBD2
j_call: TRBJ2-1
v_call: TRBV20-1
cdr3_nt: TGCAGTGCTAGACCTAGCGGGACGATATACAATGAGCAGTTCTTC
cdr3_aa: CSARPSGTIYNEQFF

clone_size: -
d_call: TRBD2
j_call: TRBJ2-1
v_call: TRBV7-6
cdr3_nt: TGTGCCAGCAGCCGTAGCGGGAGCTCCTACAATGAGCACTTCTTC
cdr3_aa: CASSRSGSSYNEHFF

clone_size: few
d_call: TRBD2
j_call: TRBJ2-1
v_call: TRBV5-4
cdr3_nt: TGTGCCAGCAGCCCCCCACTAGCGGGAGGGCTCAATGAGCAGTTCTTC
cdr3_aa: CASSPPLAGGLNEQFF

clone_size: -
d_call: -
j_call: TRBJ2-6
v_call: TRBV19
cdr3_nt: TGTGCCAGTAGAGCCAGGGGTTTCTCTGGGGCCAACGTCCTGACTTTC
cdr3_aa: CASRARGFSGANVLTF

clone_size: many
d_call: -
j_call: TRBJ2-5
v_call: TRBV7-9
cdr3_nt: TGTGCCAGCAGCCGGGACATCGGGGAGACCCAGTACTTC
cdr3_aa: CASSRDIGETQYF

clone_size: -
d_call: TRBD2
j_call: TRBJ2-1
v_call: TRBV29-1
cdr3_nt: TGCAGCGTGAGGACTAGCGGGAATAGTGAGCAGTTCTTC
cdr3_aa: CSVRTSGNSEQFF

clone_size: many
d_call: TRBD2
j_call: TRBJ2-3
v_call: TRBV13
cdr3_nt: TGTGCCAGCAGCTCCCAGCGGGAGAGCACAGATACGCAGTATTTT
cdr3_aa: CASSSQRESTDTQYF

clone_size: -
d_call: TRBD2
j_call: TRBJ2-7
v_call: TRBV30
cdr3_nt: TGTGCCTGGAGCCGGGACTACTTGCGCGAGCAGTACTTC
cdr3_aa: CAWSRDYLREQYF

clone_size: many
d_call: -
j_call: TRBJ2-3
v_call: TRBV27
cdr3_nt: TGTGCCAGCAGCCCTGCAAACCGACTAGGATCAGATACGCAGTATTTT
cdr3_aa: CASSPANRLGSDTQYF

clone_size: many
d_call: -
j_call: TRBJ1-5
v_call: TRBV20-1
cdr3_nt: TGCAGTGCTAGACCCCAGGGAGATCGGGGTCAGCCCCAGCATTTT
cdr3_aa: CSARPQGDRGQPQHF

clone_size: -
d_call: TRBD2
j_call: TRBJ2-3
v_call: TRBV29-1
cdr3_nt: TGCAGCGTTGAACGGAATAATTTAGCGGGAAGCGCAGATACGCAGTATTTT
cdr3_aa: CSVERNNLAGSADTQYF

clone_size: -
d_call: TRBD2
j_call: TRBJ2-1
v_call: TRBV25-1
cdr3_nt: TGTGCCAGCAGTGAATGGGGCGGGAGGGCCGAAAATGAGCAGTTCTTC
cdr3_aa: CASSEWGGRAENEQFF

clone_size: -
d_call: -
j_call: TRBJ2-3
v_call: TRBV20-1
cdr3_nt: TGCAGTGCAATCGGGGCGAGGGGCACAGATACGCAGTATTTT
cdr3_aa: CSAIGARGTDTQYF

clone_size: -
d_call: TRBD1
j_call: TRBJ2-6
v_call: TRBV11-2
cdr3_nt: TGTGCCAGCAGCGATTACAGGGGCCCCTCCTCTGGGGCCAACGTCCTGACTTTC
cdr3_aa: CASSDYRGPSSGANVLTF

clone_size: many
d_call: TRBD1
j_call: TRBJ2-5
v_call: TRBV29-1
cdr3_nt: TGCAGCTTGATACCGGGACAGAAGGAGACCCAGTACTTC
cdr3_aa: CSLIPGQKETQYF

clone_size: many
d_call: TRBD1
j_call: TRBJ1-1
v_call: TRBV28
cdr3_nt: TGTGCCAGCAGCCCTGCGGGACAGGGGAACACTGAAGCTTTCTTT
cdr3_aa: CASSPAGQGNTEAFF

clone_size: many
d_call: TRBD2
j_call: TRBJ2-2
v_call: TRBV30
cdr3_nt: TGTGCCTGGACCCGAGCGGGATTCGACACCGGGGAGCTGTTTTTT
cdr3_aa: CAWTRAGFDTGELFF

clone_size: many
d_call: TRBD1
j_call: TRBJ1-5
v_call: TRBV20-1
cdr3_nt: TGCAGTGCTGGCGGGACAGGGGGCCTTTTTCAGCCCCAGCATTTT
cdr3_aa: CSAGGTGGLFQPQHF

clone_size: many
d_call: TRBD2
j_call: TRBJ2-5
v_call: TRBV7-9
cdr3_nt: TGTGCCAGCAGCCCGGGAGGCGGCGGATCCCAAGAGACCCAGTACTTC
cdr3_aa: CASSPGGGGSQETQYF

clone_size: many
d_call: -
j_call: TRBJ2-2
v_call: TRBV2
cdr3_nt: TGTGCCAGCAGTGAAGCGTTGGGGGCCGGGGAGCTGTTTTTT
cdr3_aa: CASSEALGAGELFF

clone_size: many
d_call: TRBD1
j_call: TRBJ1-2
v_call: TRBV5-1
cdr3_nt: TGCGCCAGCAGCTTCCCGGGACAGGGGACAAACTATGGCTACACCTTC
cdr3_aa: CASSFPGQGTNYGYTF

clone_size: many
d_call: TRBD2
j_call: TRBJ2-7
v_call: TRBV12-3/TRBV12-4
cdr3_nt: TGTGCCAGCACCAATATAGCGGGGACTACCTCCTACGAGCAGTACTTC
cdr3_aa: CASTNIAGTTSYEQYF

clone_size: many
d_call: -
j_call: TRBJ2-1
v_call: TRBV20-1
cdr3_nt: TGCAGTGCTAGAGGGGGAGCGGAGACACTAAACGCCTACAATGAGCAGTTCTTC
cdr3_aa: CSARGGAETLNAYNEQFF

clone_size: many
d_call: TRBD1
j_call: TRBJ2-2
v_call: TRBV5-1
cdr3_nt: TGCGCCAGCAGCTTGGTGGGACAGATCAACACCGGGGAGCTGTTTTTT
cdr3_aa: CASSLVGQINTGELFF

clone_size: -
d_call: -
j_call: TRBJ1-6
v_call: TRBV4-1
cdr3_nt: TGCGCCAGCAGCCAGGGGGGGGTGCTCTATAATTCACCCCTCCACTTT
cdr3_aa: CASSQGGVLYNSPLHF

clone_size: many
d_call: -
j_call: TRBJ1-3
v_call: TRBV12-3/TRBV12-4
cdr3_nt: TGTGCCAGCAGTACCCAGGGAAACACCATATATTTT
cdr3_aa: CASSTQGNTIYF

clone_size: -
d_call: -
j_call: TRBJ2-1
v_call: TRBV28
cdr3_nt: TGTGCCAGCATTGGAGGAGGTGAGCAGTTCTTC
cdr3_aa: CASIGGGEQFF

clone_size: few
d_call: -
j_call: TRBJ1-1
v_call: TRBV7-9
cdr3_nt: TGTGCCAGCAGCGCCACCGTCCCGACTGAAGCTTTCTTT
cdr3_aa: CASSATVPTEAFF

clone_size: many
d_call: -
j_call: TRBJ2-3
v_call: TRBV20-1
cdr3_nt: TGCAGTGCTAGAGGGGGCAGGGACGTCCGCACAGATACGCAGTATTTT
cdr3_aa: CSARGGRDVRTDTQYF

clone_size: many
d_call: -
j_call: TRBJ1-1
v_call: TRBV11-2
cdr3_nt: TGTGCCAGCAGCTTAGATGAGTTAGGGTTGACGACTGAAGCTTTCTTT
cdr3_aa: CASSLDELGLTTEAFF

clone_size: -
d_call: TRBD1
j_call: TRBJ1-2
v_call: TRBV20-1
cdr3_nt: TGCAGTGCTTACGTAACCCAGGGACAGGGGGCCGTAGACTATGGCTACACCTTC
cdr3_aa: CSAYVTQGQGAVDYGYTF

clone_size: many
d_call: TRBD2
j_call: TRBJ2-3
v_call: TRBV6-1
cdr3_nt: TGTGCCAGCAGGGTTAACGGGGGGGACACGCAGTATTTT
cdr3_aa: CASRVNGGDTQYF

clone_size: many
d_call: -
j_call: TRBJ2-1
v_call: TRBV28
cdr3_nt: TGTGCCAGCAGTTTATCGCCAACCGCGGGGAATGAGCAGTTCTTC
cdr3_aa: CASSLSPTAGNEQFF

clone_size: many
d_call: -
j_call: TRBJ1-1
v_call: TRBV20-1
cdr3_nt: TGCAGTGCTAGATCTCTGATGAACACTGAAGCTTTCTTT
cdr3_aa: CSARSLMNTEAFF

clone_size: -
d_call: TRBD1
j_call: TRBJ1-2
v_call: TRBV6-1
cdr3_nt: TGTGCCAGTACCGACAGGGTTCACTATGGCTACACCTTC
cdr3_aa: CASTDRVHYGYTF

clone_size: -
d_call: -
j_call: TRBJ1-1
v_call: TRBV6-2/TRBV6-3
cdr3_nt: TGTGCCAGCAGTTACCCAGGGGTGTCTGAAGCTTTCTTT
cdr3_aa: CASSYPGVSEAFF

clone_size: few
d_call: TRBD1
j_call: TRBJ2-2
v_call: TRBV18
cdr3_nt: TGTGCCAGCTCAACAAGGACAGGGATGGGCACCGGGGAGCTGTTTTTT
cdr3_aa: CASSTRTGMGTGELFF

clone_size: -
d_call: -
j_call: TRBJ2-1
v_call: TRBV2
cdr3_nt: TGTGCCAGCAGGTGGATAGGCAATGAGCAGTTCTTC
cdr3_aa: CASRWIGNEQFF

clone_size: few
d_call: -
j_call: TRBJ2-1
v_call: TRBV12-5
cdr3_nt: TGTGCTAGTGGTTTGGTGGGGCGTCCCTACAATGAGCAGTTCTTC
cdr3_aa: CASGLVGRPYNEQFF

clone_size: few
d_call: TRBD2
j_call: TRBJ2-1
v_call: TRBV10-3
cdr3_nt: TGTGCCATCAGTGCCCGGACTAGCGGGAGGGCCGCGGTCAATGAGCAGTTCTTC
cdr3_aa: CAISARTSGRAAVNEQFF

clone_size: few
d_call: -
j_call: TRBJ1-3
v_call: TRBV5-1
cdr3_nt: TGCGCCAGCAGCCCGGGCCAGTCTGGAAACACCATATATTTT
cdr3_aa: CASSPGQSGNTIYF

clone_size: few
d_call: TRBD1
j_call: TRBJ2-7
v_call: TRBV10-3
cdr3_nt: TGTGCCATCAGTGAGAGTACAGGGGATTCCTACGAGCAGTACTTC
cdr3_aa: CAISESTGDSYEQYF

clone_size: many
d_call: -
j_call: TRBJ1-1
v_call: TRBV30
cdr3_nt: TGTGCCTGGAGTGTATTTCTGAACACTGAAGCTTTCTTT
cdr3_aa: CAWSVFLNTEAFF

clone_size: many
d_call: TRBD2
j_call: TRBJ2-5
v_call: TRBV28
cdr3_nt: TGTGCCAGCAACTCGCCACTAGCGGGAGGAGTCCAAGAGACCCAGTACTTC
cdr3_aa: CASNSPLAGGVQETQYF

clone_size: many
d_call: TRBD1
j_call: TRBJ1-6
v_call: TRBV11-2
cdr3_nt: TGTGCCAGCAGCTTAGTGGTGCCTACAGGGGGCTTTGTCTCACCCCTCCACTTT
cdr3_aa: CASSLVVPTGGFVSPLHF

clone_size: many
d_call: -
j_call: TRBJ1-5
v_call: TRBV18
cdr3_nt: TGTGCCAGCTCATCGTGGGGTGATGGCAATCAGCCCCAGCATTTT
cdr3_aa: CASSSWGDGNQPQHF

clone_size: -
d_call: -
j_call: TRBJ1-6
v_call: TRBV29-1
cdr3_nt: TGCAGCGTTGAACCCTGGGGGGGGTACCCTTCACCCCTCCACTTT
cdr3_aa: CSVEPWGGYPSPLHF

clone_size: many
d_call: -
j_call: TRBJ2-7
v_call: TRBV11-1
cdr3_nt: TGTGCCAGCAGCTTCAGGGGTCAAGAGCAGTACTTC
cdr3_aa: CASSFRGQEQYF

clone_size: few
d_call: TRBD2
j_call: TRBJ2-1
v_call: TRBV30
cdr3_nt: TGTGCCTACGGGACTAGCGGGAGTTGGAATGAGCAGTTCTTC
cdr3_aa: CAYGTSGSWNEQFF